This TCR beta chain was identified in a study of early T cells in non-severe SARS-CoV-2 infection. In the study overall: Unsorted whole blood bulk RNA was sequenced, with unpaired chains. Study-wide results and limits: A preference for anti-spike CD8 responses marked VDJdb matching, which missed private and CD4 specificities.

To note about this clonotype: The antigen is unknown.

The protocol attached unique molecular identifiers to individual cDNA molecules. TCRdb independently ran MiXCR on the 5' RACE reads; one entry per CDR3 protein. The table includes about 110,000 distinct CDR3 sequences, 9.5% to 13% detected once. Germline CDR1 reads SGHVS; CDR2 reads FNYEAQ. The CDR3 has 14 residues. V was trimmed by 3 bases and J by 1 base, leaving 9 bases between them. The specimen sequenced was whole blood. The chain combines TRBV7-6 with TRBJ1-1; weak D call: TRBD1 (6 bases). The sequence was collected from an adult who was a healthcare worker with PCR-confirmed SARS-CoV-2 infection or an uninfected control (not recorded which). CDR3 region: CASSFGGQNTEAFF. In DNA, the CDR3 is TGTGCCAGCAGCTTTGGGGGACAGAACACTGAAGCTTTCTTT.